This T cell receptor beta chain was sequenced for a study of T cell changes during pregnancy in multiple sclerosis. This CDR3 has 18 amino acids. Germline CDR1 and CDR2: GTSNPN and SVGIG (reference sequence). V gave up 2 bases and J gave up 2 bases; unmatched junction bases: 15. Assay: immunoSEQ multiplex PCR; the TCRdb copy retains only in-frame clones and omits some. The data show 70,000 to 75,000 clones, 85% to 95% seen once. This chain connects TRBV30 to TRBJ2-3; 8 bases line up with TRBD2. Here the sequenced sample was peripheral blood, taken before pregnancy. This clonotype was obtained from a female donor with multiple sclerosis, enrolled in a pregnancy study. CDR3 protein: CAWSSLSAGGLLTDTQYF. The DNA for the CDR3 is TGTGCCTGGAGTAGCTTGTCGGCGGGAGGCCTTCTCACAGATACGCAGTATTTT.